Following are 24 T cell receptor beta chains from one sample sequenced in a study of blood T cell repertoires in COVID-19. Some clones are missing from TCRdb's copy, which holds only in-frame ones; the method was immunoSEQ multiplex PCR. The profile shows roughly 300,000 clones, roughly 90% of them singletons. The sequencing sample was made of PBMCs or T cells enriched from blood (not recorded which). The source of these receptors is a woman younger than 45 who had recovered from COVID-19.

The chain joins TRBV12-3 or TRBV12-4 to TRBJ2-2; D remains ambiguous. Trimming shortened V by 7 bases and J by 8 bases, and 8 bases separated the two germline ends. CDR3 size: 11 residues. The CDR3 coding sequence is TGTGCCAGCATTCGGTTGGGGGAGCTGTTTTTT. Residues: CASIRLGELFF.

The chain joins TRBV7-3 to TRBJ2-1, with 10 nucleotides matching TRBD1. CDR3 length equals 16 residues. Germline V gene lookup returns CDR1 SGHTA and CDR2 FQGTGA. The J segment lost 1 base and the V segment lost 5 bases, leaving 5 bases of the junction unmatched. CDR3 DNA sequence: TGTGCCAGCAGCAAACAGGACAGGGGGTCCTACAATGAGCAGTTCTTC. Protein: CASSKQDRGSYNEQFF.

The rearrangement uses TRBV27 and TRBJ2-4; TRBD1 matches 9 bases. V lost 6 bases, J lost 8 bases, and 8 bases stayed unmatched. CDR3 length: 14 residues. From germline, CDR1 is MNHEY and CDR2 SMNVEV (reference sequence). CDR3 DNA: TGTGCCAGCAGAGTAACAGGGGGCGCGCACATTCAGTACTTC. Translating gives CASRVTGGAHIQYF.

The chain recombines TRBV6-2 or TRBV6-3 with TRBJ1-1; D gene uncertain. Trimming took off 5 bases at V and 4 bases at J, with 5 bases between the two ends. CDR1 is MNHEY, CDR2 SVGEGT, per germline. The CDR3 is 11 residues long. CDR3 nucleotide sequence: TGTGCCAGCAGTCCCGGCACTGAAGCTTTCTTT. Amino acids: CASSPGTEAFF.

This chain links TRBV9 with TRBJ2-1, with D possibly being TRBD1 (6 bases). CDR3 length: 15 residues. The V end lost 0 bases, the J end lost 8 bases, and 15 bases lay between the germline ends. Germline V gives CDR1 SGDLS, CDR2 YYNGEE. CDR3 sequence reads: CASSVVGAGADEQFF. The CDR3 DNA sequence: TGTGCCAGCAGCGTAGTAGGGGCAGGGGCCGATGAGCAGTTCTTC.

This clone occurred once. This rearrangement joins TRBV5-1 to TRBJ2-1; 7 nucleotides align to TRBD2. The germline CDR1 and CDR2 sequences are SGHRS and YFSETQ. The trim removed 3 bases at V and 0 bases at J, leaving 3 bases unmatched. CDR3 length equals 15 residues. The CDR3 DNA is TGCGCCAGCAGCTCGGGACTACCCTCCTACAATGAGCAGTTCTTC. This gives the protein CASSSGLPSYNEQFF.

The gene calls are TRBV4-1 and TRBJ1-5; no firm D call. CDR1 MGHRA and CDR2 YSYEKL come from the germline V gene. This CDR3 has 14 amino acids. Trimming shortened V by 2 bases and J by 8 bases, and 13 bases separated the two germline ends. CDR3 residues: CASSQSEGSKPQHF. CDR3 DNA sequence: TGCGCCAGCAGCCAATCTGAGGGTAGTAAGCCCCAGCATTTT.

The chain is built from TRBV4-2 and TRBJ1-1; 10 nucleotides agree with TRBD1. This CDR3 has 18 residues. CDR1 is LGHNA, CDR2 YNFKEQ, per germline. V trimming: 0 bases; J trimming: 0 bases; junction bases outside the gene matches: 7. The chain's CDR3 is CASSQEPGQGFMNTEAFF. In nucleotides, the CDR3 is TGTGCCAGCAGCCAAGAACCGGGACAGGGGTTTATGAACACTGAAGCTTTCTTT.

V is TRBV9 and J is TRBJ2-7, with TRBD1 as a possible D gene (5 bases). CDR3 length: 14 amino acids. CDR1 and CDR2 (germline): SGDLS, YYNGEE. Between the trimmed V and J ends, which lost 3 bases and 3 bases, there was a span of 13 bases. CDR3 in amino acids: CASSAPGADYEQYF. The DNA for the CDR3 is TGTGCCAGCAGCGCGCCTGGGGCGGACTACGAGCAGTACTTC.

The chain recombines TRBV27 with TRBJ2-2; 11 nucleotides match TRBD2. Looked up from germline, CDR1 is MNHEY and CDR2 is SMNVEV (reference sequence). The ends lost 5 bases at V and 12 bases at J; junction bases unmatched: 11. The CDR3 extends over 15 amino acids. Here the CDR3 DNA reads TGTGCCAGCAGTCCGGGGACTAGCGGCCCCAGGAAGCTGTTTTTT. This sequence encodes CASSPGTSGPRKLFF.

The genes are TRBV7-2 and TRBJ2-7, with 8 nucleotides matching TRBD2. Trimming removed 0 bases from V and 6 bases from J; junction bases left unmatched: 4. Germline CDR1 and CDR2: SGHTA and FQGNSA. The CDR3 consists of 14 residues. CDR3 DNA sequence: TGTGCCAGCAGCTTAGCGGGGGCGGGGGGCGAGCAGTACTTC. The encoded protein is CASSLAGAGGEQYF.

CDR3 nucleotides: TGCGCCAGCAGCAACGACAGGGTATCGGATGAAAAACTGTTTTTT. This translates into CASSNDRVSDEKLFF. The J gene is TRBJ1-4, the V gene TRBV5-1; the match to TRBD1 covers 7 bases. CDR3 size: 15 residues. The trim removed 4 bases at V and 6 bases at J, leaving 9 bases unmatched. The V gene's germline CDR1 is SGHRS and CDR2 YFSETQ.

The V call is TRBV7-9, the J call TRBJ1-3; possibly TRBD1 for D (6 bases). The CDR3 extends over 16 amino acids. The germline gives CDR1 SEHNR, CDR2 FQNEAQ (reference sequence). V shed 0 bases and J shed 4 bases, with 13 bases lying between them. CDR3 amino acids: CASSLASGTTGNTIYF. DNA of the CDR3: TGTGCCAGCAGCTTAGCGTCAGGGACAACCGGAAACACCATATATTTT.

The chain joins TRBV7-2 to TRBJ2-2; possibly TRBD1 for D (5 bases). Looked up from germline, CDR1 is SGHTA and CDR2 is FQGNSA. This CDR3 spans 14 amino acids. Trimming removed 0 bases at V and 6 bases at J, with 8 bases between. Here the CDR3 DNA reads TGTGCCAGCAGCTTAGCGCTAGGGGCCGGGGAGCTGTTTTTT. This sequence encodes CASSLALGAGELFF.

The chain employs TRBV27 and TRBJ2-7; TRBD2 agrees at 11 bases. The CDR3 totals 14 residues. CDR1 and CDR2 from the germline V gene are MNHEY and SMNVEV (reference sequence). The V gene end was trimmed by 4 bases and the J gene end by 4 bases; junction bases not matched to a gene: 3. CDR3 protein: CASSWGTSGYEQYF. Here the CDR3 DNA reads TGTGCCAGCAGTTGGGGGACTAGCGGATACGAGCAGTACTTC.

The chain employs TRBV7-2 and TRBJ2-3; a weak D match, TRBD1 (5 bases). Looked up from germline, CDR1 is SGHTA and CDR2 is FQGNSA. The CDR3 totals 13 residues. Deletions cut 10 bases from V and 3 bases from J, with 14 bases between. The CDR3 coding sequence is TGTGCCATCCATCAGGGTCGGACAGATACGCAGTATTTT. Encoded protein: CAIHQGRTDTQYF.

This clone was counted once. The chain uses TRBV7-3 and TRBJ2-5; D is perhaps TRBD2 (6 bases). This CDR3 is built from 15 residues. Germline V gives CDR1 SGHTA, CDR2 FQGTGA. V was cut by 5 bases and J by 4 bases, with 17 bases left in between. The CDR3 spells CASSIAGVGGETQYF. The CDR3 bases are TGTGCCAGCAGCATCGCAGGTGTCGGGGGAGAGACCCAGTACTTC. Combining the CDR3 with reference TRBV7-3 and TRBJ2-5 gives the whole variable domain GAGVSQTPSNKVTEKGKYVELRCDPISGHTALYWYRQSLGQGPEFLIYFQGTGAADDSGLPNDRFFAVRPEGSVSTLKIQRTERGDSAVYLCASSIAGVGGETQYFGPGTRLLVL.

The chain employs TRBV11-3 and TRBJ2-1; TRBD2 matches 8 bases. The CDR3 consists of 15 residues. CDR1 and CDR2 from the germline V gene are SGHNT and YENEEA. V was clipped by 3 bases and J by 7 bases; unmatched bases: 8. CDR3 bases: TGTGCCAGCAGCTTCGGGGGGGCAAGGTTAAATGAGCAGTTCTTC. Amino acid sequence: CASSFGGARLNEQFF.

The V gene is TRBV5-4, the J gene TRBJ2-4; TRBD2 aligns across 9 bases. The CDR3 has 18 residues. Germline V gene lookup returns CDR1 SGHNT and CDR2 YYREEE (reference sequence). J lost 0 bases, V lost 7 bases, and 14 bases had no gene match. This chain's CDR3 is CASSPRSGGTAAKNIQYF. CDR3 DNA sequence: TGTGCCAGCTCCCCGAGGAGCGGGGGGACGGCAGCCAAAAACATTCAGTACTTC.

The chain joins TRBV7-9 to TRBJ2-3; 7 positions match TRBD1. Trimming cost V 2 bases and J 4 bases; bases outside gene matches: 6. The CDR3 has 15 residues. CDR1 is SEHNR, CDR2 FQNEAQ, per germline (reference sequence). CDR3 protein: CASSLTAGGSDTQYF. CDR3 sequence (DNA): TGTGCCAGCAGCTTAACCGCAGGGGGTTCAGATACGCAGTATTTT.

A note on this clone: The sample contains more than one DNA sequence encoding this CDR3. The CDR3 spells CASSLTGRNQPQHF. The DNA of the CDR3 is TGTGCCAGCAGCCTGACAGGGCGGAATCAGCCCCAGCATTTT. The chain has TRBV28 and TRBJ1-5; 7 nucleotides agree with TRBD1. The J segment lost 4 bases and the V segment lost 6 bases, leaving 6 bases of the junction unmatched. There are 14 residues in the CDR3. From germline, CDR1 is MDHEN and CDR2 SYDVKM.

The chain is built from TRBV9 and TRBJ2-2, with D possibly TRBD1 on 6 matching bases. The germline CDR1 and CDR2 sequences are SGDLS and YYNGEE. Trimming pared 3 bases from V and 3 bases from J, leaving 15 bases between. This CDR3 spans 16 amino acids. Written as DNA, the CDR3 is TGTGCCAGCAGCGACAGGGTTTATCAGGACACCGGGGAGCTGTTTTTT. Protein: CASSDRVYQDTGELFF.

The chain has TRBV3-1 (or the pseudogene TRBV3-2) and TRBJ2-2; D unclear. This CDR3 region has 15 residues. V lost 1 base to trimming and J lost 2 bases, with 8 bases between them. Germline assignment: CDR1 LGHDT and CDR2 YNNKEL (reference sequence). CDR3 coding DNA: TGTGCCAGCAGCCAAGTTCTGCTAAACACCGGGGAGCTGTTTTTT. It codes for CASSQVLLNTGELFF.

V is TRBV28 and J is TRBJ1-2; maybe TRBD1 (6 bases). Per the germline V gene, CDR1 is MDHEN and CDR2 is SYDVKM. CDR3 length equals 14 residues. V was trimmed by 3 bases and J by 7 bases, leaving 15 bases between them. CDR3 DNA sequence: TGTGCCAGCAGTTTGATAGCAGGGGAAGCTGGCTACACCTTC. This gives the protein CASSLIAGEAGYTF.